This T cell receptor (beta chain) emerged from a study of blood T cell repertoires in COVID-19. On the study more broadly: The samples span acute and convalescent COVID-19 from the United States, Italy and Spain.

Method: immunoSEQ multiplex PCR; TCRdb's copy keeps in-frame clones and lacks some. The data show hundreds of thousands of clones, with approximately 91% seen just once and about 1% held by the top ten. The CDR3 loop spans 15 amino acids. CDR1 MGHRA and CDR2 YSYEKL come from the germline V gene. Unmatched junction bases numbered 5, after V lost 3 bases and J lost 4 bases. This TCR was sampled from a woman aged 25 to 45 who had recovered from COVID-19. Sequenced: PBMCs or T cells enriched from blood (not recorded which). The rearrangement links TRBV4-1 to TRBJ1-2; 10 bases align to TRBD1. Written as DNA, the CDR3 is TGCGCCAGCAGCCACCGACAGGGGGCGGGCTATGGCTACACCTTC. This sequence encodes CASSHRQGAGYGYTF.